A selection of T cell receptor beta chains follows, all from one sample in a study of CD8 T cells in ankylosing spondylitis. In TCRdb, the 5' RACE reads were re-called with MiXCR into one record per CDR3 protein. This table has some 200,000 distinct CDR3 sequences, around 13% appearing once. Sequenced: blood, either unsorted or a sorted T cell fraction (not recorded which). These receptor sequences come from a male donor with ankylosing spondylitis or in good health (not recorded which). Both conserved end residues are part of each CDR3. D genes are given only for firm matches. A clone size is listed for some rows: how often the clone was seen (once, few, many), or a class if it is expanded.

-,-,TRBJ2-2,TRBV27,TGTGCCAGCAGCCCCCGGGGACGAACCGGGGAGCTGTTTTTT,CASSPRGRTGELFF
few,-,TRBJ2-5,TRBV12-3/TRBV12-4,TGTGCCAGCAGTCCTACAAGTCTCCAAGAGACCCAGTACTTC,CASSPTSLQETQYF
few,-,TRBJ1-1,TRBV20-1,TGCAGTGCTGCCCGGACGGCTGAAGCTTTCTTT,CSAARTAEAFF
-,TRBD1,TRBJ2-5,TRBV11-2,TGTGCCAGCAGCTTAGGGTCGGCCTTCAGGGGGTACCAAGAGACCCAGTACTTC,CASSLGSAFRGYQETQYF
many,TRBD1,TRBJ2-2,TRBV12-3/TRBV12-4,TGTGCCGGCGGACAGGGGGGAACCGGGGAGCTGTTTTTT,CAGGQGGTGELFF
few,-,TRBJ2-7,TRBV27,TGTGCCAGCAGTTTTGCCCGCCAATACGAGCAGTACTTC,CASSFARQYEQYF
few,TRBD1,TRBJ2-1,TRBV7-8,TGTGCCAGCAGCCTCCGGGACAGGGACAATGAGCAGTTCTTC,CASSLRDRDNEQFF
-,-,TRBJ1-1,TRBV10-3,TGTGCCATCAGTGAGTCAGGGCAGTGGGGGCCTCGTCCCTCTCACACTGAAGCTTTCTTT,CAISESGQWGPRPSHTEAFF
-,-,TRBJ1-1,TRBV5-6,TGTGCCAGCAGCTTGGGGTTGGCGAACACTGAAGCTTTCTTT,CASSLGLANTEAFF
once,-,TRBJ2-7,TRBV6-2/TRBV6-3,TGTGCCGTTCTAGGACACCCCACCGGAGAGCAGTACTTC,CAVLGHPTGEQYF
few,-,TRBJ2-7,TRBV14,TGTGCCAGCAGCGGTTATAAGGCCGGACCCTACGAGCAGTACTTC,CASSGYKAGPYEQYF
few,-,TRBJ1-2,TRBV27,TGTGCCAGCGGTCCAGGCAACTATGGCTACACCTTC,CASGPGNYGYTF
-,TRBD2,TRBJ2-1,TRBV27,TGTGCCAGCAGTCCCGGACTAGCGGGAAGCTACAATGAGCAGTTCTTC,CASSPGLAGSYNEQFF
-,-,TRBJ1-6,TRBV6-4,TGTGCCAGCAGTGACTCGGACAGTGGCTCCTATAATTCACCCCTCCACTTT,CASSDSDSGSYNSPLHF
many,-,TRBJ2-7,TRBV12-3/TRBV12-4,TGTGCCAGCAGTTTTCGGGAGTTCTCCTACGAGCAGTACTTC,CASSFREFSYEQYF
-,TRBD2,TRBJ2-1,TRBV4-2,TGTGCCAGCAGCCAAGTATTAGAGCGGGAGGTATACAATGAGCAGTTCTTC,CASSQVLEREVYNEQFF
-,TRBD1,TRBJ1-1,TRBV19,TGTGCCAGTACTACTTGGCCGGGACAGACTTTTTTGAACACTGAAGCTTTCTTT,CASTTWPGQTFLNTEAFF
few,TRBD2,TRBJ2-1,TRBV6-1,TGTGCCAGCAGTGAAGCCGGGGGGGCCCCCAGCAATGAGCAGTTCTTC,CASSEAGGAPSNEQFF
few,TRBD2,TRBJ2-1,TRBV10-3,TGTGCCATCACTCCGGGACTAGCGGGAGGGCCGAGCTCCTACAATGAGCAGTTCTTC,CAITPGLAGGPSSYNEQFF
-,TRBD1,TRBJ2-1,TRBV7-6,TGTGCCAGCAGCTTAGGGGGACAGAGTTACAATGAGCAGTTCTTC,CASSLGGQSYNEQFF
-,-,TRBJ1-4,TRBV4-1,TGCGCCAGCAGCCAAATCTCCCTGGACCCGGGTGAAAAACTGTTTTTT,CASSQISLDPGEKLFF
-,TRBD1,TRBJ1-1,TRBV20-1,TGCAGTACTCGAAGGGGACAGGGGGCCCCTGAAGCTTTCTTT,CSTRRGQGAPEAFF
few,-,TRBJ1-1,TRBV12-3/TRBV12-4,TGTGCCACCAAACTCATGGAATTT,CATKLMEF
few,-,TRBJ2-7,TRBV12-3/TRBV12-4,TGTGCCAGCAGTTTAAGGAGGGGGCTGAACGAGCAGTACTTC,CASSLRRGLNEQYF
-,TRBD1,TRBJ1-6,TRBV5-1,TGCGCCAGCAGCCTCGGGACAGGGGGATCACCCCTCCACTTT,CASSLGTGGSPLHF
many,-,TRBJ2-7,TRBV20-1,TGCAGTGCTAGAGACGTCGAGACAGCCACCTACGAGCAGTACTTC,CSARDVETATYEQYF
many,TRBD1,TRBJ1-4,TRBV9,TGTGCCAGCAGCAGGACAGGGGGAGAGGAAAAACTGTTTTTT,CASSRTGGEEKLFF
few,-,TRBJ2-1,TRBV12-3/TRBV12-4,TGTGCCAGCAGTGCCGTCTCCGACCCCTACAATGAGCAGTTCTTC,CASSAVSDPYNEQFF
-,-,TRBJ1-1,TRBV18,TGTGCCAGCTCACCGGAAGGGCCTGGCACTGAAGCTTTCTTT,CASSPEGPGTEAFF
many,-,TRBJ1-2,TRBV6-4,TGTGCCAGCAGCCGCGCTGAGGGATCGACAACCCGACAACCCTATGGCTACACCTTC,CASSRAEGSTTRQPYGYTF
few,-,TRBJ2-1,TRBV7-6,TGTGCCAGCAGCTTAGCAACTTACAATGAGCAGTTCTTC,CASSLATYNEQFF
many,-,TRBJ2-7,TRBV12-3/TRBV12-4,TGTGCCAGCAGCTTAGGCCTCGAGCAGTACTTC,CASSLGLEQYF
-,-,TRBJ1-1,TRBV4-1,TGCGCCAGCAGCCAAGATCTGGCGGGGCTATACACTGAAGCTTTCTTT,CASSQDLAGLYTEAFF
-,TRBD2,TRBJ2-5,TRBV5-5,TGTGCCAGCCACAGCGGGGGGGGGCGAGAGACCCAGTACTTC,CASHSGGGRETQYF
-,-,TRBJ2-5,TRBV7-9,TGTGCCAGCAGCTTAGTCGGGGGCCTCCAAGAGACCCAGTACTTC,CASSLVGGLQETQYF
few,-,TRBJ2-3,TRBV12-3/TRBV12-4,TGTGCCAGCAGCCCGCCTGGAAGCACAGATACGCAGTATTTT,CASSPPGSTDTQYF
-,-,TRBJ2-4,TRBV5-6,TGTGCCAGCAGCTTGTTGGTGGGGCCGTCCAAAAACATTCAGTACTTC,CASSLLVGPSKNIQYF
few,TRBD1,TRBJ1-4,TRBV14,TGTGCCAGCAGCTCCCGGGGACAGGGGAATGAAAAACTGTTTTTT,CASSSRGQGNEKLFF
-,-,TRBJ2-1,TRBV30,TGTGCCTGGAGTGGGGGACAAAACAATGAGCAGTTCTTC,CAWSGGQNNEQFF
-,-,TRBJ2-5,TRBV7-2,TGTGCCAGCAGCCCAGAAGAGTTCCGAGAAGAGACCCAGTACTTC,CASSPEEFREETQYF
many,-,TRBJ1-6,TRBV12-3/TRBV12-4,TGTGCCAGCAGCTACAATTCACCCCTCCACTTT,CASSYNSPLHF
-,-,TRBJ1-2,TRBV9,TGTGCCAGCAGCGGATTACAGGAGACCTATGGCTACACCTTC,CASSGLQETYGYTF
-,-,TRBJ2-3,TRBV29-1,TGCAGCGTTGACGACAGGACCCTCACAGATACGCAGTATTTT,CSVDDRTLTDTQYF
many,-,TRBJ1-1,TRBV29-1,TGCAGCGATTGGGGGGGGACGGGTGAAGCTTTCTTT,CSDWGGTGEAFF
few,-,TRBJ2-3,TRBV10-1,TGCGCCAGCAGTGAGACAGGCTTGGGAGATACGCAGTATTTT,CASSETGLGDTQYF
few,-,TRBJ1-1,TRBV9,TGTGCCAGCAGGTCCTCGAACACTGAAGCTTTCTTT,CASRSSNTEAFF
-,TRBD1,TRBJ2-2,TRBV7-9,TGTGCCAGCAGCCCTAGGACAGGGCTACCCGGGGAGCTGTTTTTT,CASSPRTGLPGELFF
few,-,TRBJ1-2,TRBV14,TGTGCCAGCAGCCAAGATTTAGGGCTCTATGGCTACACCTTC,CASSQDLGLYGYTF
few,TRBD1,TRBJ1-1,TRBV7-9,TGTGCCAGCAGCTTCTGGACAGGGAACACTGAAGCTTTCTTT,CASSFWTGNTEAFF
few,-,TRBJ2-1,TRBV4-1,TGCGCCAGCAGCCAAGAGCCCAGCGTAATCCAGCGGAATGAGCAGTTCTTC,CASSQEPSVIQRNEQFF
few,TRBD2,TRBJ2-1,TRBV10-1,TGCGCCAGCAGTGAGTCGAGCGGGGGTCCGACCAATGAGCAGTTCTTC,CASSESSGGPTNEQFF
-,-,TRBJ1-6,TRBV5-5,TGTGCCAGCAGCTTAGGAAAATCCCTCCACTTT,CASSLGKSLHF
many,-,TRBJ1-1,TRBV3-1,TGTGCCAGCAGCCAAGCTTCGAATTCGTTGGAAGCTTTCTTT,CASSQASNSLEAFF